The following is a TCR beta chain sequence with its context. Its specificity is unknown. The sample is drawn from a study of post-analysis software for immune sequencing data. TCR beta libraries were prepared from cDNA with unique molecular identifiers. Starting from approximately 0.95 to 9.8 million T cells, the study yielded 450,000 to 500,000 cDNA molecules. TCRdb re-derived calls from the PCR reads in MiXCR, one entry per CDR3 protein. This table has 600,000 to 750,000 distinct CDR3 sequences, approximately 60% appearing once. General observations from the study: Controls showed significantly higher normalized Chao1 diversity than did multiple sclerosis patients. The study found TRBV5-6, TRBV5-1 and TRBV20-1 among roughly 5 TRBV segments more frequent in patients than controls. F measure grouped same-batch samples tightly together.

The CDR3 is 15 amino acids. Per germline, CDR1 SGHRS and CDR2 YFSETQ. Deletions cut 0 bases from V and 2 bases from J, with 11 bases between. This clonotype was sampled from a girl aged 2-10 years with multiple sclerosis. The material sequenced was blood. The chain joins TRBV5-1 to TRBJ1-2; unclear D gene. The CDR3 coding sequence is TGCGCCAGCAGCTTGGCCTTGACGGAGAACTATGGCTACACCTTC. It yields the protein CASSLALTENYGYTF.